This entry lists 20 T cell receptor beta chains sequenced from one sample in a study of blood T cell repertoires in COVID-19. The repertoire was sequenced with immunoSEQ multiplex PCR; TCRdb's copy has only in-frame clones and lacks some. The repertoire holds around 200,000 clones, with roughly nine tenths as singletons. The sample consisted of peripheral blood. The receptor set was obtained from a man between 70 and 80 years old with active or convalescent COVID-19.

This chain connects TRBV6-2 or TRBV6-3 to TRBJ1-2; 7 bases align to TRBD1. The CDR3 loop spans 15 amino acids. Germline V CDR1 and CDR2: MNHEY, SVGEGT. Trimming took 0 bases from V and 3 from J; bases not matched to a gene: 4. The CDR3 here is CASSYSGQSDYGYTF. The CDR3 DNA reads TGTGCCAGCAGTTACTCGGGACAGAGCGACTATGGCTACACCTTC.

The CDR3 region is CAWSCMPAASGGTYVHEQFF. CDR3 coding DNA: TGTGCCTGGTCGTGTATGCCGGCGGCTAGCGGGGGGACGTACGTCCATGAGCAGTTCTTC. The chain couples TRBV30 to TRBJ2-1; 11 bases map to TRBD2. The CDR3 totals 20 residues. Germline CDR1 GTSNPN, CDR2 SVGIG (reference sequence). Trimming cost V 5 bases and J 8 bases; bases outside gene matches: 26.

V gene TRBV5-4 combines with J gene TRBJ2-1; a possible D gene is TRBD1 (6 bases). This CDR3 has 12 amino acids. CDR1 and CDR2 from the germline V gene are SGHNT and YYREEE (reference sequence). V lost 3 bases and J 9 bases, leaving 10 bases between the germline ends. This CDR3 is CASSSQGREQFF. The CDR3 bases are TGTGCCAGCAGCTCACAGGGCCGTGAGCAGTTCTTC.

This chain uses TRBV27 with TRBJ1-2; D unresolved. Germline loops: CDR1 MNHEY, CDR2 SMNVEV (reference sequence). The CDR3 is 13 amino acids. V lost 8 bases and J 7 bases, leaving 17 bases between the germline ends. CDR3 sequence reads: CASGRPGSFGYTF. The CDR3 region has the DNA TGTGCCAGCGGCCGTCCAGGTTCTTTTGGCTACACCTTC.

This clone was observed a single time. J is TRBJ1-4 and V is TRBV18; a possible D gene is TRBD1 (5 bases). Germline V gives CDR1 KGHSH, CDR2 LQKENI. This CDR3 contains 16 residues. Trimming removed 0 bases at V and 0 bases at J, with 8 bases between. CDR3 in amino acids: CASSPPTGATNEKLFF. In DNA, the CDR3 is TGTGCCAGCTCACCACCTACAGGTGCAACTAATGAAAAACTGTTTTTT.

This rearrangement joins TRBV6-2 or TRBV6-3 to TRBJ1-4; perhaps TRBD1 as D (6 bases). The germline gives CDR1 MNHEY, CDR2 SVGEGT. Trimming cost V 6 bases and J 5 bases, with 22 bases left between them. The CDR3 sequence is 17 residues long. CDR3: CASSSWGLQVRNEKLFF. The CDR3 DNA is TGTGCCAGCAGCTCCTGGGGGCTACAAGTAAGAAATGAAAAACTGTTTTTT.

The chain carries TRBV7-2 and TRBJ2-5; 7 positions agree with TRBD1. The ends lost 2 bases at V and 3 bases at J; junction bases unmatched: 9. This CDR3 is built from 16 residues. The germline V gene has CDR1 SGHTA and CDR2 FQGNSA. CDR3 nucleotides: TGTGCCAGCAGCTTACGCACAGGGACAGCAAAAGAGACCCAGTACTTC. It codes for CASSLRTGTAKETQYF.

The chain is built from TRBV12-3 or TRBV12-4 and TRBJ1-1; TRBD1 might be the D (6 bases). The CDR3 extends over 13 amino acids. Trimming pared 9 bases from V and 5 bases from J, leaving 16 bases between. The CDR3 is CASLSQGKTEAFF. The CDR3 coding sequence is TGTGCCAGTTTGAGCCAGGGGAAAACTGAAGCTTTCTTT.

The chain carries TRBV30 and TRBJ1-6; the D is unclear. Germline loops: CDR1 GTSNPN, CDR2 SVGIG (reference sequence). This CDR3 region has 13 residues. V dropped 0 bases and J dropped 9 bases, with 9 bases sitting between them. The CDR3 coding sequence is TGTGCCTGGAGTGTAGGCCCGGGTTCACCCCTCCACTTT. Protein sequence: CAWSVGPGSPLHF.

The J gene is TRBJ2-7, the V gene TRBV6-2 or TRBV6-3; 11 positions agree with TRBD1. The CDR3 covers 15 residues. CDR1 is MNHEY and CDR2 is SVGEGT in the germline V gene. V gave up 2 bases and J gave up 2 bases; unmatched junction bases: 2. The CDR3 sequence: CASSYGTGGTYEQYF. The CDR3 region has the DNA TGTGCCAGCAGTTACGGGACAGGGGGTACCTACGAGCAGTACTTC.

This chain connects TRBV4-1 to TRBJ1-5; a weak D match, TRBD1 (6 bases). This CDR3 has 16 residues. Trimming shortened V by 0 bases and J by 2 bases, and 11 bases separated the two germline ends. The germline V gene has CDR1 MGHRA and CDR2 YSYEKL. In DNA, the CDR3 is TGCGCCAGCAGCCAAGATGGGAACAGGGGCAATCAGCCCCAGCATTTT. This gives the protein CASSQDGNRGNQPQHF.

The V and J genes are TRBV3-1 (or the pseudogene TRBV3-2) and TRBJ1-1; TRBD1 might be the D (5 bases). V lost 0 bases, J lost 10 bases, and 12 bases lay in between. Looked up from germline, CDR1 is LGHDT and CDR2 is YNNKEL (reference sequence). The CDR3 contains 13 residues. In DNA, the CDR3 is TGTGCCAGCAGCCAAGAAGAAGGGGTACCAGCTTTCTTT. The encoded protein is CASSQEEGVPAFF.

The chain carries TRBV7-3 and TRBJ1-3, with D hard to call. Germline CDR1 reads SGHTA; CDR2 reads FQGTGA. The CDR3 is 13 amino acids. Trimming cost V 9 bases and J 2 bases, with 11 bases left between them. The CDR3 DNA is TGTGCCAGTGCGGGCGGAACTGGAAACACCATATATTTT. This encodes CASAGGTGNTIYF.

CDR3 in amino acids: CSVVDRAYGYTF. CDR3 in DNA: TGCAGCGTGGTGGACAGGGCCTATGGCTACACCTTC. This chain joins TRBV29-1 and TRBJ1-2; 8 bases match TRBD1. Germline values: CDR1 SQVTM, CDR2 ANQGSEA. Unmatched junction bases numbered 4, after V lost 6 bases and J lost 4 bases. The CDR3 consists of 12 residues.

The chain is built from TRBV4-3 and TRBJ2-3; weak D call: TRBD2 (5 bases). Germline V gives CDR1 LGHNA, CDR2 YSLEER. There are 15 residues in the CDR3. V was cut by 1 base and J by 5 bases, with 13 bases left in between. CDR3: CASSQGSGGGDTQYF. The CDR3 DNA sequence: TGCGCCAGCAGCCAAGGTTCTGGCGGAGGAGATACGCAGTATTTT.

This clone occurred a few times. The chain employs TRBV12-3 or TRBV12-4 and TRBJ1-1; D is uncertain. Trimming pared 7 bases from V and 6 bases from J, leaving 15 bases between. The CDR3 sequence is 13 residues long. The DNA of the CDR3 is TGTGCCAGCACCCCCGGGATCAACCCTGAAGCTTTCTTT. Its translation: CASTPGINPEAFF.

The V call is TRBV6-6, the J call TRBJ1-1; no reliable D call. The CDR3 loop spans 15 amino acids. Germline V gives CDR1 MNHNY, CDR2 SVGAGI (reference sequence). Trimming stripped 0 bases from V and 0 bases from J, with 8 bases between. CDR3 sequence (DNA): TGTGCCAGCAGTTACTCAGCACAGATGAACACTGAAGCTTTCTTT. Amino acid sequence: CASSYSAQMNTEAFF.

This clone was observed once. The chain carries TRBV6-1 and TRBJ2-5, with 9 nucleotides matching TRBD1. This CDR3 has 14 residues. Germline V CDR1 and CDR2: MNHNS, SASEGT. Losses at the gene ends were 5 bases for V and 8 bases for J; bases not matched to a gene: 9. The CDR3 loop is CASSPTTGGNTQYF. CDR3 coding DNA: TGTGCCAGCAGTCCCACGACAGGGGGGAACACCCAGTACTTC.

This chain links TRBV5-5 with TRBJ1-3, with 7 bases aligning to TRBD1. The CDR3 runs to 17 residues. The germline V gene has CDR1 SGHKS and CDR2 YYEKEE (reference sequence). Trimming removed 2 bases from V and 6 bases from J; junction bases left unmatched: 14. Here the CDR3 DNA reads TGTGCCAGCAGCTTAGAGACAGGGCGAAGGGAATTAAACACCATATATTTT. Its translation: CASSLETGRRELNTIYF.

The chain recombines TRBV7-9 with TRBJ1-2; 11 bases agree with TRBD1. Germline-derived CDR1 and CDR2 are SEHNR and FQNEAQ (reference sequence). V dropped 5 bases and J dropped 6; count of bases not matched to a gene: 14. This CDR3 has 17 amino acids. CDR3 coding DNA: TGTGCCAGCAGCCGGACAGGGGGCTCTATGGGGTCCAATGGCTACACCTTC. Protein sequence: CASSRTGGSMGSNGYTF.